Below are 22 T cell receptor beta chains sequenced from a single sample in a study of cytomegalovirus exposure and HLA in healthy donors. The primer mix had 60 Vbeta and 13 Jbeta primers. Clones were read by immunoSEQ multiplex PCR, and TCRdb kept only the in-frame ones, dropping some. This table has tens of thousands of clones, 75% appearing once. Sequenced material: PBMCs. The receptors were sampled from a man aged 40-49 years in good health and CMV-seronegative.

This clone was found a few times. The rearrangement joins TRBV6-5 to TRBJ1-1; D is unclear. V dropped 2 bases and J dropped 2 bases, with 12 bases sitting between them. The CDR3 length is 15 residues. In germline, CDR1 is MNHEY, CDR2 SVGAGI. The chain's CDR3 is CASSYGGLGNTEAFF. CDR3 nucleotide sequence: TGTGCCAGCAGTTACGGAGGCTTGGGTAACACTGAAGCTTTCTTT.

The chain has TRBV6-6 and TRBJ1-2; no reliable D call. Deletions cut 7 bases from V and 5 bases from J, with 17 bases between. Germline loops: CDR1 MNHNY, CDR2 SVGAGI (reference sequence). The CDR3 runs to 14 residues. CDR3: CASNYPPDKYGYTF. In DNA form, the CDR3 reads TGTGCCAGCAACTACCCCCCGGATAAATATGGCTACACCTTC.

The rearrangement links TRBV6-1 to TRBJ1-2; D not resolved. Germline V gene sequence: CDR1 MNHNS, CDR2 SASEGT. The germline V and J ends were trimmed by 3 bases and 6 bases, with 14 bases remaining between them. This CDR3 comprises 14 residues. CDR3 amino acids: CASSDEGLLNGYTF. CDR3 DNA sequence: TGTGCCAGCAGTGACGAGGGCCTTCTGAATGGCTACACCTTC.

The chain joins TRBV5-1 to TRBJ2-5; D is possibly TRBD1 (8 bases). Trimming cost V 0 bases and J 5 bases, with 17 bases left between them. Germline V CDR1 and CDR2: SGHRS, YFSETQ. CDR3 length: 16 residues. The CDR3 DNA sequence: TGCGCCAGCAGCTTGGCCCTTGGACAGGGAGGGGAGACCCAGTACTTC. This sequence encodes CASSLALGQGGETQYF.

The V call is TRBV19, the J call TRBJ2-7, with TRBD2 matching 13 bases. The germline CDR1 and CDR2 sequences are LNHDA and SQIVND (reference sequence). V was clipped by 6 bases and J by 4 bases; unmatched bases: 6. The CDR3 contains 15 residues. The CDR3 here is CASSRLAGGLYEQYF. CDR3 sequence (DNA): TGTGCCAGTAGCCGACTAGCGGGAGGCCTGTACGAGCAGTACTTC.

The genes are TRBV10-3 and TRBJ2-2; D is possibly TRBD1 (5 bases). Trimming left V 10 bases short and J 1 base short, with 7 bases between. CDR3 length: 12 amino acids. CDR1 and CDR2 (germline): ENHRY, SYGVKD. The CDR3 region has the DNA TGTGCCACCACAGGGAACACCGGGGAGCTGTTTTTT. This gives the protein CATTGNTGELFF.

The sample holds one count of this clone. The chain is built from TRBV7-9 and TRBJ2-7; possibly TRBD1 for D (5 bases). CDR1 and CDR2 (germline): SEHNR, FQNEAQ (reference sequence). Trimming removed 3 bases at V and 6 bases at J, with 9 bases between. The CDR3 is 12 amino acids. CDR3 DNA sequence: TGTGCCAGCAGCTTCCAGGGAATCGAGCAGTACTTC. Protein: CASSFQGIEQYF.

The CDR3 here is CASSERGRGLRMNTEAFF. The CDR3, as DNA: TGTGCCAGCAGTGAACGGGGCAGGGGGCTCCGGATGAACACTGAAGCTTTCTTT. This chain joins TRBV6-1 and TRBJ1-1; 8 bases match TRBD1. V lost 2 bases, J lost 0 bases, and 11 bases stayed unmatched. Per the germline V gene, CDR1 is MNHNS and CDR2 is SASEGT. The CDR3 totals 18 residues.

The CDR3 DNA reads as TGTGCCAGCAGCTTCAGGGGTGGGGGTGAAGCTTTCTTT. Its protein product is CASSFRGGGEAFF. The V and J genes are TRBV7-9 and TRBJ1-1; tentatively, D is TRBD1 (6 bases). Trimming shortened V by 3 bases and J by 7 bases, and 12 bases separated the two germline ends. Germline V gene sequence: CDR1 SEHNR, CDR2 FQNEAQ (reference sequence). The CDR3 is made up of 13 amino acids.

The V gene is TRBV27, the J gene TRBJ1-5; D possibly corresponds to TRBD1 (6 bases). This CDR3 region has 14 residues. The V and J ends lost 4 bases and 5 bases respectively, with 12 bases between them. Germline lookup yields CDR1 MNHEY and CDR2 SMNVEV (reference sequence). The CDR3 coding sequence is TGTGCCAGCAGTTCACAGGGTGGTTATCAGCCCCAGCATTTT. Its translation is CASSSQGGYQPQHF.

The chain has TRBV14 and TRBJ2-2; D might be TRBD1 (6 bases). V gave up 3 bases and J gave up 7 bases, with 9 bases separating them. CDR3 size: 13 residues. Germline CDR1 is SGHDN and CDR2 is FVKESK. CDR3 DNA: TGTGCCAGCAGCCATGGGGGCGACGGGGAGCTGTTTTTT. This sequence encodes CASSHGGDGELFF.

This chain joins TRBV25-1 and TRBJ1-6, with unresolved D. This CDR3 region has 14 residues. Germline V gene lookup returns CDR1 MGHDK and CDR2 SYGVNS. V shed 3 bases and J shed 8 bases, with 11 bases lying between them. DNA for the CDR3: TGTGCCAGCAGTGACGGAGTCCGACATTCACCCCTCCACTTT. The encoded protein is CASSDGVRHSPLHF.

This chain's CDR3 is CASSDPGTGTTDTQYF. Here the CDR3 DNA reads TGTGCCAGCAGTGACCCCGGGACAGGGACTACAGATACGCAGTATTTT. The V and J genes are TRBV25-1 and TRBJ2-3, with 9 bases fitting TRBD1. Trimming removed 3 bases from V and 3 bases from J; junction bases left unmatched: 7. The CDR3 totals 16 residues. Germline V CDR1 and CDR2: MGHDK, SYGVNS.

This clone was detected only once. The chain carries TRBV6-5 and TRBJ2-7; a possible D gene is TRBD2 (5 bases). V shed 2 bases and J shed 1 base, with 12 bases lying between them. Germline CDR1 reads MNHEY; CDR2 reads SVGAGI. The CDR3 has 15 amino acids. CDR3 bases: TGTGCCAGCAGTTACGACGGGATGGGGTCCTACGAGCAGTACTTC. This translates into CASSYDGMGSYEQYF.

This chain links TRBV4-1 with TRBJ1-4; a possible D gene is TRBD1 (6 bases). This CDR3 spans 16 amino acids. V was trimmed by 4 bases and J by 5 bases, leaving 17 bases between them. Germline loops: CDR1 MGHRA, CDR2 YSYEKL. This CDR3 reads CASSRGVDSPNEKLFF. CDR3 bases: TGCGCCAGCAGCCGGGGAGTGGACAGTCCAAATGAAAAACTGTTTTTT.

This clone was observed once. This chain joins TRBV6-1 and TRBJ1-5, with 8 bases aligning to TRBD1. This CDR3 spans 13 amino acids. Unmatched junction bases numbered 7, after V lost 6 bases and J lost 9 bases. Germline-derived CDR1 and CDR2 are MNHNS and SASEGT. CDR3 amino acids: CASSPGTGLPQHF. The CDR3 bases are TGTGCCAGCAGCCCTGGGACAGGCTTGCCCCAGCATTTT.

This chain uses TRBV20-1 with TRBJ1-4, with D maybe TRBD1 (6 bases). The ends were cut back, 5 bases at V and 13 bases at J, with 14 bases in the middle. This CDR3 comprises 11 residues. Germline V gene sequence: CDR1 DFQATT, CDR2 SNEGSKA (reference sequence). The CDR3 loop reads CSAETGLGLFF. CDR3 DNA sequence: TGCAGTGCTGAGACAGGATTGGGACTGTTTTTT.

The chain links TRBV4-1 to TRBJ1-2; 10 bases agree with TRBD1. The germline CDR1 and CDR2 sequences are MGHRA and YSYEKL. The CDR3 runs to 15 residues. Trimming cost V 4 bases and J 6 bases; bases outside gene matches: 8. The CDR3 nucleotides read TGCGCCAGCAGCCGCGGGGACAGGGGAAAAGATGGCTACACCTTC. Amino acids: CASSRGDRGKDGYTF.

V usage is TRBV27 and J usage is TRBJ1-5, with 7 bases that match TRBD1. Germline-derived CDR1 and CDR2 are MNHEY and SMNVEV (reference sequence). The CDR3 has 14 amino acids. V trimming: 6 bases; J trimming: 7 bases; junction bases outside the gene matches: 9. For the CDR3, the DNA is TGTGCCAGCAGCCGCGACAGGGTAGAACAGCCCCAGCATTTT. Protein product: CASSRDRVEQPQHF.

The rearrangement joins TRBV5-1 to TRBJ1-4; perhaps TRBD1 as D (5 bases). The CDR3 contains 14 residues. The V end lost 3 bases, the J end lost 6 bases, and 12 bases lay between the germline ends. From germline, CDR1 is SGHRS and CDR2 YFSETQ. This CDR3 reads CASSWTGVDEKLFF. CDR3 sequence (DNA): TGCGCCAGCAGCTGGACGGGGGTGGATGAAAAACTGTTTTTT.

Comments on this clone: At one of its ends the junction is not consistent with the germline gene, which may arise from a read error. The gene calls are TRBV5-4 and TRBJ2-1; 14 bases are shared with TRBD2. This CDR3 has 17 amino acids. Germline V gene sequence: CDR1 SGHNT, CDR2 YYREEE (reference sequence). As DNA, the CDR3 is TGTGGCAGCAGCACGAGACTAGCGGGAGGGTCCTACAATGAGCAGTTCTTC. Protein: CGSSTRLAGGSYNEQFF. The full variable domain, completed using reference TRBV5-4 and TRBJ2-1, is ETGVTQSPTHLIKTRGQQVTLRCSSQSGHNTVSWYQQALGQGPQFIFQYYREEENGRGNFPPRFSGLQFPNYSSELNVNALELDDSALYLCGSSTRLAGGSYNEQFFGPGTRLTVL.

The rearrangement links TRBV30 to TRBJ2-7; 9 bases are a match to TRBD1. Germline V gene lookup returns CDR1 GTSNPN and CDR2 SVGIG (reference sequence). The CDR3 sequence is 14 residues long. J gave up 4 bases and V 3 bases, and 7 bases lay outside the gene matches. The CDR3 here is CAWSSGDRDYEQYF. CDR3 coding DNA: TGTGCCTGGAGCTCCGGGGACAGGGATTACGAGCAGTACTTC.